What follows is one T cell receptor (beta chain) and its context. One junction end disagrees with the germline gene, perhaps due to a read error. The germline V gene has CDR1 SNHLY and CDR2 FYNNEI. The CDR3 totals 11 residues. This sample stems from a study of beta chain features in type 1 diabetes. Expressed TCRB transcripts were sequenced, since all the RNA that had been isolated was reverse transcribed. Assay used: immunoSEQ multiplex PCR; TCRdb lists only in-frame clones, some missing. This sample has just over 150,000 clones, with 11% found just once. The sequence was obtained from a man between 18 and 35 years old in good health. This sequence joins TRBV2 and TRBJ1-4; TRBD1 agrees at 8 bases. Material for sequencing was central memory CD4+ T cells from blood. CDR3 sequence (DNA): TGTGCCAGCAGTGTGGCGGGACAGGCCGTTTTT. Translation: CASSVAGQAVF.